A selection of T cell receptor beta chains follows, all from one sample in a study of T cell responses to AZD1222 COVID-19 vaccine. The repertoire was sequenced with immunoSEQ multiplex PCR; TCRdb's copy has only in-frame clones and lacks some. The sample has approximately 150,000 clones, around 90% seen once; the top ten hold about 3.8%. The sample consisted of peripheral blood, taken 28 days after the second AZD1222 dose. These receptors were taken from an adult who received the AZD1222 COVID-19 vaccine. Both conserved end residues are part of each CDR3. The D gene is left open where the match is weak. Rows give clone size only sometimes, using once, few, many, or a class for an expanded clone.

. | TRBD1 | TRBJ1-1 | TRBV6-5 | 16 | CASSYRLQGEDTEAFF | TGTGCCAGCAGTTACAGGCTACAGGGGGAGGACACTGAAGCTTTCTTT
. | . | TRBJ1-1 | TRBV3-1/TRBV3-2 | 14 | CASKSDSRGTEAFF | TGTGCCAGCAAATCGGACAGCCGAGGCACTGAAGCTTTCTTT
. | . | TRBJ1-1 | TRBV30 | 12 | CAWSAGNTEAFF | TGTGCCTGGAGTGCGGGGAACACTGAAGCTTTCTTT
once | . | TRBJ2-7 | TRBV2 | 11 | CASSSSYEQYF | TGTGCCAGCAGTTCCTCCTACGAGCAGTACTTC
. | TRBD1 | TRBJ2-7 | TRBV12-3/TRBV12-4 | 13 | CASTRDSYYEQYF | TGTGCCAGCACACGGGACAGTTACTACGAGCAGTACTTC
. | . | TRBJ2-5 | TRBV11-3 | 18 | CASSLGGWGQSRQETQYF | TGTGCCAGCAGCTTAGGGGGATGGGGACAATCCCGCCAAGAGACCCAGTACTTC
. | TRBD2 | TRBJ2-7 | TRBV9 | 16 | CASSVEAGGVPYEQYF | TGTGCCAGCAGCGTAGAAGCGGGAGGAGTCCCCTACGAGCAGTACTTC
. | . | TRBJ1-2 | TRBV7-2 | 16 | CASSSGRGGRNYGYTF | TGTGCCAGCAGCAGCGGAAGGGGGGGGAGGAACTATGGCTACACCTTC
few | TRBD2 | TRBJ2-5 | TRBV19 | 15 | CASSMGASGGGSQYF | TGTGCCAGTAGTATGGGGGCTAGCGGGGGTGGGTCCCAGTACTTC
few | . | TRBJ1-6 | TRBV28 | 16 | CASSPMRDSHNSPLHF | TGTGCCAGCAGTCCCATGAGAGACAGTCACAATTCACCCCTCCACTTT
. | TRBD1 | TRBJ1-1 | TRBV19 | 16 | CASSLRDRVVGTEAFF | TGTGCCAGTAGCCTCCGGGACAGGGTTGTAGGCACTGAAGCTTTCTTT
. | . | TRBJ1-1 | TRBV2 | 14 | CASTGLAKNTEAFF | TGTGCCAGCACGGGGCTTGCTAAGAACACTGAAGCTTTCTTT
. | . | TRBJ2-7 | TRBV18 | 15 | CASSPKPVETGEQYF | TGTGCCAGCTCACCGAAGCCAGTAGAGACTGGAGAGCAGTACTTC
. | TRBD1 | TRBJ2-7 | TRBV3-1/TRBV3-2 | 12 | CASSLGTGFGYF | TGTGCCAGCAGCCTCGGGACAGGCTTTGGGTACTTC
once | . | TRBJ1-6 | TRBV30 | 15 | CAWREDSSYNSPLHF | TGTGCCTGGAGGGAGGATAGCTCCTATAATTCACCCCTCCACTTT
. | TRBD1 | TRBJ2-7 | TRBV14 | 14 | CASSQADRFYEQYF | TGTGCCAGCAGCCAAGCGGACAGGTTCTACGAGCAGTACTTC
. | . | TRBJ2-2 | TRBV4-1 | 15 | CASSQAGALTGELFF | TGCGCCAGCAGCCAAGCGGGGGCCCTAACCGGGGAGCTGTTTTTT
. | . | TRBJ1-5 | TRBV2 | 15 | CASRRQAWSNQPQHF | TGTGCCAGCAGGAGGCAAGCGTGGAGCAATCAGCCCCAGCATTTT
. | . | TRBJ1-5 | TRBV30 | 15 | CAWSVMGRVDQPQHF | TGTGCCTGGAGTGTAATGGGCAGGGTCGATCAGCCCCAGCATTTT
. | TRBD1 | TRBJ2-7 | TRBV7-9 | 16 | CASSFHSGTAKYEQYF | TGTGCCAGCAGCTTCCACAGTGGGACAGCCAAGTACGAGCAGTACTTC
. | TRBD1 | TRBJ1-2 | TRBV11-2 | 14 | CASRPLGQGNGYTF | TGTGCCAGCAGACCCCTTGGACAGGGGAATGGCTACACCTTC
. | . | TRBJ1-6 | TRBV9 | 15 | CASSGGRSANSPLHF | TGTGCCAGCAGCGGGGGAAGGAGTGCTAATTCACCCCTCCACTTT
. | . | TRBJ2-7 | TRBV5-1 | 14 | CASSLGDQTYEQYF | TGCGCCAGCAGCCTTGGGGACCAAACCTACGAGCAGTACTTC
. | . | TRBJ1-2 | TRBV9 | 10 | CASSANGYTF | TGTGCCAGCAGCGCGAATGGCTACACCTTC
. | . | TRBJ1-1 | TRBV3-1/TRBV3-2 | 13 | CASSQGQVGQAFF | TGTGCCAGCAGCCAAGGCCAGGTGGGGCAGGCTTTCTTT